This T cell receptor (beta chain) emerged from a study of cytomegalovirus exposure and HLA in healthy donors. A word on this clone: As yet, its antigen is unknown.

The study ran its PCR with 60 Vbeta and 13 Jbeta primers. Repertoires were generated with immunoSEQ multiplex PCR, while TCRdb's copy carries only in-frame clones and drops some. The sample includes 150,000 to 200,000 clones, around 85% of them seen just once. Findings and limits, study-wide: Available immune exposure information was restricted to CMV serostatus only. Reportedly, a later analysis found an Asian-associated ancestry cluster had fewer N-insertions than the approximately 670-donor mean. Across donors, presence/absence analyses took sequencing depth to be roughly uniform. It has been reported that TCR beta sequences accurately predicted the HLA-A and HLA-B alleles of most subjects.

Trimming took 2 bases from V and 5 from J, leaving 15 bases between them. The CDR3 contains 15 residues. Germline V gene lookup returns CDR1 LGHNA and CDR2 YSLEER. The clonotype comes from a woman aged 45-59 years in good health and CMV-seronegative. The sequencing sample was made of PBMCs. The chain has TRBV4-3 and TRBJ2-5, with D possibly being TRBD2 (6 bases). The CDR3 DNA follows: TGCGCCAGCAGCCAAACCGGACGCGCGGGGGAGACCCAGTACTTC. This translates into CASSQTGRAGETQYF.